Below are 32 T cell receptor beta chains sequenced from a single sample in a study of identical twins. Using its own MiXCR run on the 5' RACE reads, TCRdb lists one record per CDR3 protein. The sample lists fewer than 250,000 distinct CDR3 sequences; 7% were seen once. These data are also associated with another study on yellow fever vaccine responses in identical twins.

Input material: memory (CD45RO+) T cells sorted from blood. The receptors stem from a woman younger than 30 in good health.

This clonotype was observed many times. V usage is TRBV5-1 and J usage is TRBJ2-1; D may be TRBD2 (7 bases). Germline V CDR1 and CDR2: SGHRS, YFSETQ. The CDR3 has 15 residues. Trimming took off 3 bases at V and 7 bases at J, with 17 bases between the two ends. CDR3 protein: CASSSPGGLGNEQFF. CDR3 nucleotide sequence: TGCGCCAGCAGCTCGCCCGGGGGGCTGGGGAATGAGCAGTTCTTC.

This clonotype was detected only a few times. V is TRBV5-1 and J is TRBJ1-1, with unresolved D. The V end lost 7 bases, the J end lost 2 bases, and 15 bases lay between the germline ends. CDR1 is SGHRS and CDR2 is YFSETQ in the germline V gene. CDR3 size: 14 residues. The CDR3 here is CASGLDTLNTEAFF. The CDR3, as DNA: TGCGCCAGCGGCCTTGACACCCTCAACACTGAAGCTTTCTTT. Drawing the rest from reference TRBV5-1 and TRBJ1-1, the complete variable domain is KAGVTQTPRYLIKTRGQQVTLSCSPISGHRSVSWYQQTPGQGLQFLFEYFSETQRNKGNFPGRFSGRQFSNSRSEMNVSTLELGDSALYLCASGLDTLNTEAFFGQGTRLTVV.

This clonotype showed up many times. CDR3 nucleotides: TGTGCCATCTCCGGTTCGGATAATTCACCCCTCCACTTT. Encoded protein: CAISGSDNSPLHF. The chain links TRBV10-3 to TRBJ1-6; D gene uncertain. This CDR3 is 13 amino acids long. The germline gives CDR1 ENHRY, CDR2 SYGVKD. Trimming stripped 8 bases from V and 5 bases from J, with 10 bases between.

The table lists this clonotype with many counts. The gene calls are TRBV7-8 and TRBJ2-3; 9 nucleotides line up with TRBD2. CDR1 and CDR2 (germline): SGHVS, FQNEAQ. The trim removed 4 bases at V and 2 bases at J, leaving 7 bases unmatched. This CDR3 has 16 residues. As DNA, the CDR3 is TGTGCCAGCAGCTCGGGGGCTAGCGGGGCCACAGATACGCAGTATTTT. Amino acid sequence: CASSSGASGATDTQYF.

This clonotype was counted between two and nine times. J is TRBJ1-2 and V is TRBV5-1; TRBD1 matches 10 bases. The CDR3 is 14 residues long. The V gene end was trimmed by 3 bases and the J gene end by 8 bases; junction bases not matched to a gene: 7. The germline CDR1 and CDR2 sequences are SGHRS and YFSETQ. CDR3 amino acids: CASSSRQGARGYTF. The CDR3, as DNA: TGCGCCAGCAGCTCCCGACAGGGGGCGCGAGGCTACACCTTC.

CDR3 amino acids: CASSFWRGRTEAFF. CDR3 DNA: TGTGCCAGCAGTTTTTGGAGGGGAAGGACTGAAGCTTTCTTT. The chain recombines TRBV28 with TRBJ1-1; D might be TRBD1 (5 bases). The CDR3 loop spans 14 amino acids. The germline V and J ends were trimmed by 3 bases and 5 bases, with 13 bases remaining between them. Germline lookup yields CDR1 MDHEN and CDR2 SYDVKM. Full variable domain (missing parts from reference TRBV28 and TRBJ1-1): DVKVTQSSRYLVKRTGEKVFLECVQDMDHENMFWYRQDPGLGLRLIYFSYDVKMKEKGDIPEGYSVSREKKERFSLILESASTNQTSMYLCASSFWRGRTEAFFGQGTRLTVV.

The chain is built from TRBV9 and TRBJ2-1; 7 bases are a match to TRBD2. The germline CDR1 and CDR2 sequences are SGDLS and YYNGEE. The V gene end was trimmed by 3 bases and the J gene end by 3 bases; junction bases not matched to a gene: 9. CDR3 length: 16 residues. The CDR3 here is CASSAHHGGGYNEQFF. The CDR3 DNA reads TGTGCCAGCAGCGCACATCACGGCGGGGGCTACAATGAGCAGTTCTTC.

This clonotype has ten or more counts. A read error may produce the germline difference seen at one junction end. The chain employs TRBV12-3 or TRBV12-4 and TRBJ2-2, with D tentatively TRBD2 (7 bases). The CDR3 consists of 16 residues. The CDR3: CASSPVGGAKTGELFF. CDR3 nucleotides: TGTGCCAGCAGTCCCGTGGGGGGGGCGAAAACCGGGGAGCTGTTTTTT.

In its sample, this clonotype was seen many times. The rearrangement uses TRBV10-3 and TRBJ2-1, with TRBD2 matching over 7 bases. The CDR3 has 16 amino acids. Per the germline V gene, CDR1 is ENHRY and CDR2 is SYGVKD. Germline trimming cut 6 bases from V and 0 bases from J; bases unmatched to any gene: 8. CDR3 nucleotide sequence: TGTGCCATCAGCGATCCCCAGCGGGGCTCCTACAATGAGCAGTTCTTC. This encodes CAISDPQRGSYNEQFF.

This clonotype was seen ten or more times. The chain uses TRBV9 and TRBJ2-1; no firm D call. There are 13 residues in the CDR3. Germline V gene sequence: CDR1 SGDLS, CDR2 YYNGEE. Trimming left V 0 bases short and J 7 bases short, with 8 bases between. CDR3 sequence: CASSVGSLNEQFF. The CDR3 coding sequence is TGTGCCAGCAGCGTAGGCAGCCTGAATGAGCAGTTCTTC.

This clonotype was recorded at least ten times. V is TRBV5-1 and J is TRBJ1-2; D uncertain. Germline CDR1 is SGHRS and CDR2 is YFSETQ. Trimming removed 4 bases at V and 7 bases at J, with 11 bases between. The CDR3 covers 12 residues. CDR3 nucleotide sequence: TGCGCCAGCAGCCCTTGGAGCGGTGGCTACACCTTC. Protein: CASSPWSGGYTF.

This clonotype was picked up many times. The genes are TRBV28 and TRBJ2-1; TRBD2 aligns across 10 bases. Germline trimming cut 6 bases from V and 4 bases from J; bases unmatched to any gene: 12. Germline V gene lookup returns CDR1 MDHEN and CDR2 SYDVKM. This CDR3 comprises 17 residues. The DNA for the CDR3 is TGTGCCAGCAGGAAAGGGGGGGGACTAGCGTCGTACAATGAGCAGTTCTTC. Translating gives CASRKGGGLASYNEQFF.

The chain couples TRBV9 to TRBJ2-2; 8 positions match TRBD1. Germline CDR1 and CDR2: SGDLS and YYNGEE. With 3 bases clipped from V and 7 bases from J, the junction kept 8 bases outside the gene matches. This CDR3 is 15 amino acids long. The CDR3 reads CASSGEQGAFGELFF. CDR3 coding DNA: TGTGCCAGCAGCGGTGAGCAGGGGGCTTTCGGGGAGCTGTTTTTT.

The chain links TRBV11-2 to TRBJ1-1, with a possible D match to TRBD1 (5 bases). V lost 1 base to trimming and J lost 2 bases, with 11 bases between them. CDR3 size: 15 residues. Germline assignment: CDR1 SGHAT and CDR2 FQNNGV. CDR3 residues: CASSLGIGGNTEAFF. CDR3 in DNA: TGTGCCAGCAGCTTAGGAATTGGGGGAAACACTGAAGCTTTCTTT.

The rearrangement links TRBV4-2 to TRBJ2-7; unclear D gene. This CDR3 region has 18 residues. CDR1 and CDR2 (germline): LGHNA, YNFKEQ. V lost 4 bases and J 0 bases, leaving 22 bases between the germline ends. CDR3 nucleotide sequence: TGTGCCAGCAGCCCTCCTCGACCGGTCCGGACGAGCTCCTACGAGCAGTACTTC. It encodes CASSPPRPVRTSSYEQYF.

This clonotype showed up many times. This chain joins TRBV12-3 or TRBV12-4 and TRBJ1-5, with D uncertain. This CDR3 comprises 16 residues. The V gene lost 5 bases and the J gene lost 0 bases, with 14 bases spanning the gap. CDR3 amino acids: CASSLRLADSNQPQHF. DNA for the CDR3: TGTGCCAGCAGTCTTCGACTTGCCGATAGCAATCAGCCCCAGCATTTT.

This clonotype turned up a few times. This rearrangement joins TRBV29-1 to TRBJ2-3, with D tentatively TRBD1 or TRBD2 (5 bases each). Germline V gives CDR1 SQVTM, CDR2 ANQGSEA. V lost 3 bases, J lost 4 bases, and 14 bases lay in between. CDR3 size: 14 residues. Here the CDR3 DNA reads TGCAGCGTTGATATCCGAGGGGCGGCAGATACGCAGTATTTT. Amino acid sequence: CSVDIRGAADTQYF.

This clonotype has only a few counts. The chain carries TRBV7-2 and TRBJ2-1; 7 bases match TRBD2. The CDR3 has 16 residues. V shed 5 bases and J 5 bases; nucleotides not matched to a gene: 12. The V gene's germline CDR1 is SGHTA and CDR2 FQGNSA. The CDR3 bases are TGTGCCAGCAGCCCAGGGCGGCAGGGAGGGAACAATGAGCAGTTCTTC. Protein sequence: CASSPGRQGGNNEQFF. The full variable domain, rest sourced from reference TRBV7-2 and TRBJ2-1, is GAGVSQSPSNKVTEKGKDVELRCDPISGHTALYWYRQSLGQGLEFLIYFQGNSAPDKSGLPSDRFSAERTGGSVSTLTIQRTQQEDSAVYLCASSPGRQGGNNEQFFGPGTRLTVL.

This clonotype was seen many times. V gene TRBV4-2 combines with J gene TRBJ2-3; 9 bases align to TRBD2. From germline, CDR1 is LGHNA and CDR2 YNFKEQ. Trimming cost V 1 base and J 4 bases; bases outside gene matches: 3. The CDR3 is made up of 15 amino acids. In DNA, the CDR3 is TGTGCCAGCAGCCAAGCGGCGGGAGGGCCAGATACGCAGTATTTT. Translated: CASSQAAGGPDTQYF.

This clonotype appeared many times. Here the CDR3 DNA reads TGCGCCAGCAGCTTGGAGGGCCCGGTGAACACTGAAGCTTTCTTT. Its translation: CASSLEGPVNTEAFF. V usage is TRBV5-1 and J usage is TRBJ1-1; D is unresolved. CDR3 length: 15 amino acids. In germline, CDR1 is SGHRS, CDR2 YFSETQ. V shed 0 bases and J shed 0 bases, with 9 bases lying between them. Complete variable domain (other parts from reference TRBV5-1 and TRBJ1-1): KAGVTQTPRYLIKTRGQQVTLSCSPISGHRSVSWYQQTPGQGLQFLFEYFSETQRNKGNFPGRFSGRQFSNSRSEMNVSTLELGDSALYLCASSLEGPVNTEAFFGQGTRLTVV.

This chain uses TRBV20-1 with TRBJ1-6; the match to TRBD1 covers 7 bases. Germline lookup yields CDR1 DFQATT and CDR2 SNEGSKA (reference sequence). The CDR3 totals 16 residues. The trim removed 3 bases at V and 1 base at J, leaving 6 bases unmatched. CDR3 sequence (DNA): TGCAGTGCTAGTGAACAGGGGTTATCCTATAATTCACCCCTCCACTTT. This codes for CSASEQGLSYNSPLHF.

This clonotype has ten or more counts. The rearrangement uses TRBV29-1 and TRBJ2-5, with 12 nucleotides matching TRBD1. The V gene end was trimmed by 5 bases and the J gene end by 5 bases; junction bases not matched to a gene: 9. The CDR3 loop spans 15 amino acids. Per the germline V gene, CDR1 is SQVTM and CDR2 is ANQGSEA. CDR3 in DNA: TGCAGCGTTAGCCCCGGGACAGGGGGCTTGGAGACCCAGTACTTC. Amino acid sequence: CSVSPGTGGLETQYF.

This clonotype came up many times. The rearrangement uses TRBV4-1 and TRBJ1-1; possible D gene TRBD1, 5 bases. With 3 bases removed from V and 2 bases from J, the gap between germline ends came to 13 bases. The CDR3 is made up of 15 amino acids. In germline, CDR1 is MGHRA, CDR2 YSYEKL. CDR3: CASSQDHQGNTEAFF. CDR3 nucleotides: TGCGCCAGCAGCCAGGACCACCAGGGAAACACTGAAGCTTTCTTT.

There are many counts of this clonotype. CDR3 coding DNA: TGCGCCAGCAGCTTGTTTAACAGGGGGCTCAATGAGCAGTTCTTC. Amino acids: CASSLFNRGLNEQFF. The gene calls are TRBV5-1 and TRBJ2-1; TRBD1 matches 9 bases. With V trimmed by 1 base and J by 6 bases, 5 bases remained unmatched. The germline V gene has CDR1 SGHRS and CDR2 YFSETQ. CDR3 length equals 15 residues.

The rearrangement joins TRBV27 to TRBJ2-6; D perhaps matches TRBD1 (5 bases). The CDR3 spans 13 residues. V dropped 10 bases and J dropped 2 bases, with 9 bases sitting between them. Per germline, CDR1 MNHEY and CDR2 SMNVEV (reference sequence). The CDR3 region has the DNA TGTGCCACCAGGGAAACTGGGGCCAACGTCCTGACTTTC. Protein sequence: CATRETGANVLTF.

This clonotype was detected many times. The J gene is TRBJ2-5, the V gene TRBV12-3 or TRBV12-4; TRBD2 agrees at 8 bases. The CDR3 length is 15 residues. After removal of 7 bases from V and 2 bases from J, the junction contained 9 bases not matched to a gene. CDR3 amino acids: CASTSPPGGQETQYF. The CDR3 nucleotides read TGTGCCAGCACCTCTCCTCCGGGGGGGCAAGAGACCCAGTACTTC.

The chain employs TRBV5-1 and TRBJ2-3; D may match TRBD1 or TRBD2 (6 bases each). This CDR3 is 14 amino acids long. Trimming cost V 6 bases and J 4 bases, with 15 bases left between them. Germline V gene lookup returns CDR1 SGHRS and CDR2 YFSETQ. This CDR3 reads CASNPPRGADTQYF. The CDR3 DNA follows: TGCGCCAGCAACCCACCAAGGGGGGCAGATACGCAGTATTTT.

In its sample, this clonotype was seen a few times. This rearrangement joins TRBV20-1 to TRBJ1-1; 7 nucleotides align to TRBD1. The CDR3 totals 15 residues. CDR1 and CDR2 from the germline V gene are DFQATT and SNEGSKA (reference sequence). V shed 5 bases, J shed 3 bases, and the junction held 12 bases outside the gene matches. The CDR3 sequence is CSALPARGQDTEAFF. Written as DNA, the CDR3 is TGCAGTGCTCTCCCCGCGAGGGGGCAAGACACTGAAGCTTTCTTT.

In this sample, this clonotype turned up many times. This rearrangement joins TRBV15 to TRBJ2-4; maybe TRBD2 (5 bases). Per germline, CDR1 LNHNV and CDR2 YYDKDF (reference sequence). Trimming left V 3 bases short and J 4 bases short, with 10 bases between. This CDR3 region has 14 residues. CDR3 region: CATSSKRQKNIQYF. The CDR3 DNA follows: TGTGCCACCAGCAGTAAGCGGCAAAAAAACATTCAGTACTTC.

This clonotype appeared a few times. The CDR3 DNA reads as TGTGCCAGCAGCTTATGGTATGATGGCTACACCTTC. Its translation is CASSLWYDGYTF. The rearrangement joins TRBV7-9 to TRBJ1-2, with unresolved D. Germline CDR1 is SEHNR and CDR2 is FQNEAQ (reference sequence). The V gene lost 2 bases and the J gene lost 6 bases, with 7 bases spanning the gap. CDR3 length equals 12 residues.

The rearrangement joins TRBV6-5 to TRBJ2-5; perhaps D is TRBD1 or TRBD2 (5 bases each). This CDR3 has 15 amino acids. V gave up 1 base and J gave up 5 bases, with 14 bases separating them. Germline V gene data show CDR1 as MNHEY and CDR2 as SVGAGI. The CDR3 here is CASSYFGTTPETQYF. CDR3 nucleotides: TGTGCCAGCAGTTACTTTGGGACCACGCCGGAGACCCAGTACTTC.

This clonotype occurred a few times. V usage is TRBV20-1 and J usage is TRBJ2-2; weak D call: TRBD2 (5 bases). Per germline, CDR1 DFQATT and CDR2 SNEGSKA (reference sequence). CDR3 length: 13 residues. V shed 5 bases and J shed 3 bases, with 10 bases lying between them. The CDR3, as DNA: TGCAGTGCTTGGGAGTATTACACCGGGGAGCTGTTTTTT. Translated: CSAWEYYTGELFF.